This entry lists 9 T cell receptor beta chains sequenced from one sample in a study of blood T cell repertoires in COVID-19. TCRdb keeps only in-frame clones here, not all; method: immunoSEQ multiplex PCR. Seen here are around 120,000 clones, 65% to 80% observed once, and the top ten hold roughly 6.2%. The sequencing sample was made of peripheral blood. Receptors were obtained from a man between 70 and 80 years old with acute or convalescent COVID-19.

In its sample, this clone was seen a few times. This chain uses TRBV28 with TRBJ2-7; D unclear. Trimming left V 1 base short and J 5 bases short, with 6 bases between. The CDR3 is made up of 12 amino acids. The germline V gene has CDR1 MDHEN and CDR2 SYDVKM. CDR3 residues: CASSLSRNEQYF. In DNA, the CDR3 is TGTGCCAGCAGTTTATCCCGTAACGAGCAGTACTTC. Drawing the rest from reference TRBV28 and TRBJ2-7, the complete variable domain is DVKVTQSSRYLVKRTGEKVFLECVQDMDHENMFWYRQDPGLGLRLIYFSYDVKMKEKGDIPEGYSVSREKKERFSLILESASTNQTSMYLCASSLSRNEQYFGPGTRLTVT.

V is TRBV7-2 and J is TRBJ2-6, with TRBD2 as a possible D gene (5 bases). CDR1 and CDR2 from the germline V gene are SGHTA and FQGNSA. There are 17 residues in the CDR3. V shed 5 bases and J shed 0 bases, with 14 bases lying between them. The CDR3 nucleotides are TGTGCCAGCAGCCCGTCTCTTACTAGCTCTGGGGCCAACGTCCTGACTTTC. Its protein product is CASSPSLTSSGANVLTF.

CDR3 DNA: TGCGCCAGCAGCTTGGGAATCGGGCAGGGGATTTTAGAGACCCAGTACTTC. Its protein product is CASSLGIGQGILETQYF. The V call is TRBV5-1, the J call TRBJ2-5; TRBD1 is a possible D gene (6 bases). Germline V gene sequence: CDR1 SGHRS, CDR2 YFSETQ. The length of the CDR3 is 17 residues. Trimming took off 0 bases at V and 4 bases at J, with 19 bases between the two ends.

The rearrangement uses TRBV7-8 and TRBJ2-1; possibly TRBD2 for D (5 bases). CDR1 is SGHVS, CDR2 FQNEAQ, per germline. The CDR3 has 16 amino acids. Trimming shortened V by 4 bases and J by 2 bases, and 15 bases separated the two germline ends. DNA of the CDR3: TGTGCCAGCAGCTCCCTGACGGGAAGAACCTACAATGAGCAGTTCTTC. Translation: CASSSLTGRTYNEQFF.

The chain's CDR3 is CASSSTSGRADTGELFF. DNA of the CDR3: TGTGCCAGCAGCTCGACTAGCGGGAGGGCGGACACCGGGGAGCTGTTTTTT. The chain couples TRBV7-9 to TRBJ2-2; 14 bases map to TRBD2. CDR1 is SEHNR and CDR2 is FQNEAQ in the germline V gene (reference sequence). The CDR3 sequence is 17 residues long. J lost 3 bases, V lost 4 bases, and 4 bases had no gene match. The variable domain in full, with the rest retrieved from reference TRBV7-9 and TRBJ2-2, is DTGVSQNPRHKITKRGQNVTFRCDPISEHNRLYWYRQTLGQGPEFLTYFQNEAQLEKSRLLSDRFSAERPKGSFSTLEIQRTEQGDSAMYLCASSSTSGRADTGELFFGEGSRLTVL.

The chain uses TRBV14 and TRBJ2-7, with D maybe TRBD1 (5 bases). The CDR3 length is 12 residues. V lost 1 base and J lost 8, with 9 bases in between. Germline values: CDR1 SGHDN, CDR2 FVKESK. CDR3 bases: TGTGCCAGCAGCCAAGGAAGGGGCAAGCAGTACTTC. It codes for CASSQGRGKQYF.

The V call is TRBV2, the J call TRBJ1-2; D is possibly TRBD1 (5 bases). Per germline, CDR1 SNHLY and CDR2 FYNNEI. This CDR3 region has 18 residues. The ends were cut back, 2 bases at V and 5 bases at J, with 24 bases in the middle. This chain's CDR3 is CASSESGGVKVFPYGYTF. The CDR3 DNA reads TGTGCCAGCAGTGAAAGCGGGGGGGTAAAGGTTTTTCCGTATGGCTACACCTTC.

This clone was counted a single time. The rearrangement joins TRBV2 to TRBJ1-2; the D is unclear. Germline CDR1 SNHLY, CDR2 FYNNEI. Trimming removed 4 bases at V and 8 bases at J, with 14 bases between. This CDR3 is 13 amino acids long. The CDR3 nucleotides read TGTGCCAGCAGTGTCGCGAGCCGCGGGGGCTACACCTTC. Its protein product is CASSVASRGGYTF.

The chain carries TRBV29-1 and TRBJ1-1, with D unclear. V was trimmed by 6 bases and J by 1 base, leaving 15 bases between them. This CDR3 contains 14 residues. In germline, CDR1 is SQVTM, CDR2 ANQGSEA. The CDR3 DNA follows: TGCAGCGTCTCACCCGGGGTAGCGAACACTGAAGCTTTCTTT. Protein: CSVSPGVANTEAFF.